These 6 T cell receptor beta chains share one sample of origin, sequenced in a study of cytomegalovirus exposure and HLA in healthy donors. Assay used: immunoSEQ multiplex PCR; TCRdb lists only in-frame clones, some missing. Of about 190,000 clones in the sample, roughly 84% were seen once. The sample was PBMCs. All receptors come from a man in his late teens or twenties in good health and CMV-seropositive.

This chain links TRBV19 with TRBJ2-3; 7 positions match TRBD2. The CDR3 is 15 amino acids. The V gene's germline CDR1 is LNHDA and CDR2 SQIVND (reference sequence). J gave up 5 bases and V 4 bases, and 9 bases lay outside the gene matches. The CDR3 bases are TGTGCCAGTAGTACTAGCGGAGCCTGGGGAGATACGCAGTATTTT. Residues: CASSTSGAWGDTQYF.

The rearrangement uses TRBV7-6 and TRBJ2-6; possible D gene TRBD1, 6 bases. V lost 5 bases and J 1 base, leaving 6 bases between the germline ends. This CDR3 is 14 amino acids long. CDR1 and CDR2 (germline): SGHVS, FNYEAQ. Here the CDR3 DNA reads TGTGCCAGCAGCACAGGGTCTGGGGCCAACGTCCTGACTTTC. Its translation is CASSTGSGANVLTF.

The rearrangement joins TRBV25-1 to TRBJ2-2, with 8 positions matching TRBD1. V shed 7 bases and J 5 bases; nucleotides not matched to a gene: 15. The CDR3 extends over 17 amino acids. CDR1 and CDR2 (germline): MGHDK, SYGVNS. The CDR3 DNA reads TGTGCCAGCATCTTAAACCGACAGGGGCCAGTAACCGGGGAGCTGTTTTTT. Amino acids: CASILNRQGPVTGELFF.

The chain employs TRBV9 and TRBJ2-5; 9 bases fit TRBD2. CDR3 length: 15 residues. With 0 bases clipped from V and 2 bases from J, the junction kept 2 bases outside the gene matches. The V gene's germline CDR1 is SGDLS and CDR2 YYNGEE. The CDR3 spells CASSVAAGGQETQYF. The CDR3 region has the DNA TGTGCCAGCAGCGTAGCTGCGGGAGGGCAAGAGACCCAGTACTTC.

The CDR3 sequence: CASKPANQAGEQYF. CDR3 nucleotides: TGTGCCAGCAAGCCGGCAAACCAGGCGGGTGAGCAGTACTTC. V is TRBV2 and J is TRBJ2-7, with D possibly TRBD2 on 5 matching bases. Germline CDR1 is SNHLY and CDR2 is FYNNEI. This CDR3 spans 14 amino acids. Between the trimmed V and J ends, which lost 7 bases and 7 bases, there was a span of 20 bases.

The CDR3 sequence is CASSPINEQFF. CDR3 bases: TGTGCCAGCTCACCCATCAATGAGCAGTTCTTC. The V and J genes are TRBV18 and TRBJ2-1; D remains unclear. This CDR3 is 11 amino acids long. In germline, CDR1 is KGHSH, CDR2 LQKENI. The germline V and J ends were trimmed by 3 bases and 6 bases, with 3 bases remaining between them.